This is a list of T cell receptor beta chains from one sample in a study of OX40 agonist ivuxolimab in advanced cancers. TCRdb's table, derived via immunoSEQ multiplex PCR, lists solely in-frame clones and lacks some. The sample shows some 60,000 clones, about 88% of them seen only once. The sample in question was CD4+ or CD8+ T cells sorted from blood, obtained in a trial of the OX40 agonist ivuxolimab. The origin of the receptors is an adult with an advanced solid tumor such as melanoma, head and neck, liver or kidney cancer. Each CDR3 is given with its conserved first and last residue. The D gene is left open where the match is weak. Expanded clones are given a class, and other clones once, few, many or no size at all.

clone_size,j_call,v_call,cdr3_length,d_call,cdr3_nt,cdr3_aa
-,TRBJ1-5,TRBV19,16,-,TGTGCCAGTAGTATCTCGGTAGGGTATAGCAATCAGCCCCAGCATTTT,CASSISVGYSNQPQHF
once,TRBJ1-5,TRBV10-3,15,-,TGTGCCATCAGTGGAGAACAGGCTGAGAATCAGCCCCAGCATTTT,CAISGEQAENQPQHF
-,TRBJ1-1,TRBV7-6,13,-,TGTGCCAGCAGCTTAGATAGGACCACTGAAGCTTTCTTT,CASSLDRTTEAFF
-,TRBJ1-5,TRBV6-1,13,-,TGTGCCAGCACTTCGAGGGGCGATCAGCCCCAGCATTTT,CASTSRGDQPQHF
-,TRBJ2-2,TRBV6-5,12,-,TGTGCCAGCGCTCGGGGCACCGGGGAGCTGTTTTTT,CASARGTGELFF
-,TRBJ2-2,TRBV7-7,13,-,TGTGCCAGCCGGCCAGGGTACACCGGGGAGCTGTTTTTT,CASRPGYTGELFF
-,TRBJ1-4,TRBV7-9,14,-,TGTGCCAGCAGCTTAGAGGGGCGCAATGAAAAACTGTTTTTT,CASSLEGRNEKLFF
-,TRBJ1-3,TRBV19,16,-,TGTGCCAGTAGCAGGACTTACGAAACCTCTGGAAACACCATATATTTT,CASSRTYETSGNTIYF
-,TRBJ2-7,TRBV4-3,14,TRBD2,TGCGCCAGCAGCCAGTCCCGGGTAGCGGGAGAGCAGTACTTC,CASSQSRVAGEQYF
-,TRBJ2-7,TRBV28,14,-,TGTGCCAGCCGGCTGGCCGGGCCACTTGGGGAGCAGTACTTC,CASRLAGPLGEQYF
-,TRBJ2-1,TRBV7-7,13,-,TGTGCCAGCAGCCTTGACTACCGCAATGAGCAGTTCTTC,CASSLDYRNEQFF
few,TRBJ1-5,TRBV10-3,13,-,TGTGCCACCGGGCAGACGGACCTCCAGCCCCAGCATTTT,CATGQTDLQPQHF
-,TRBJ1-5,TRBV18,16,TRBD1,TGTGCCAGCTCACCCTACGGACAGGGAGGCAATCAGCCCCAGCATTTT,CASSPYGQGGNQPQHF
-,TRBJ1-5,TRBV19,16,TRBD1,TGTGCCAGTAGTACTGGCCCAGGACAGGGGTATCAGCCCCAGCATTTT,CASSTGPGQGYQPQHF
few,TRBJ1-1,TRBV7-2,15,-,TGTGCCAGCAGCCCGAGGCGGGGCCCGAACACTGAAGCTTTCTTT,CASSPRRGPNTEAFF
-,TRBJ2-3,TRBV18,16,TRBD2,TGTGCCAGCCTTCCCGGGATGAGCGGGGCCGCAGATACGCAGTATTTT,CASLPGMSGAADTQYF
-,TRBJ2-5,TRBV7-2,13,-,TGTGCCAGCAGCTCGAAAGGTTGGGAGACCCAGTACTTC,CASSSKGWETQYF
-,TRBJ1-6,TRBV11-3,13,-,TGTGCCAGCAGCCAGCGGGTGGATTCACCCCTCCACTTT,CASSQRVDSPLHF
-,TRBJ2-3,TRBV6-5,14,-,TGTGCCACCTTCGGGACTCTCGGCACAGATACGCAGTATTTT,CATFGTLGTDTQYF
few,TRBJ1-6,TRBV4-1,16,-,TGCGCCAGCAGCCAAGAAGGCGGGCAGGGCGGTTCACCCCTCCACTTT,CASSQEGGQGGSPLHF
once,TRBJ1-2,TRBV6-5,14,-,TGTGCCAGCAGTCCCGGGCGGGCTAACTATGGCTACACCTTC,CASSPGRANYGYTF
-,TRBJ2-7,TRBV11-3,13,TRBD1,TGTGCCAGCAGCTTTGACAGGGCCTACGAGCAGTACTTC,CASSFDRAYEQYF
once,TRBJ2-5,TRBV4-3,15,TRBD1,TGCGCCAGCAGCCAAGCAGGGGGAAGAGGAGAGACCCAGTACTTC,CASSQAGGRGETQYF
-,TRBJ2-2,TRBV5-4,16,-,TGTGCCAGCAGCTTGTTTTCCGGGGGCAACACCGGGGAGCTGTTTTTT,CASSLFSGGNTGELFF
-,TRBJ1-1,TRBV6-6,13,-,TGTGCCAGCAGGGATAGACAATTCCTTGAAGCTTTCTTT,CASRDRQFLEAFF
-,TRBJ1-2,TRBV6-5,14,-,TGTGCCAGCAGTCCCGGGAACTATAACTATGGCTACACCTTC,CASSPGNYNYGYTF
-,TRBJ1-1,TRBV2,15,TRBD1,TGTGCCAGCAGTGAGGGAGGACAGGGCTTGACTGAAGCTTTCTTT,CASSEGGQGLTEAFF
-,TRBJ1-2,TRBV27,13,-,TGTGCCAGCAGTTGGAGACGGTCCTATGGCTACACCTTC,CASSWRRSYGYTF
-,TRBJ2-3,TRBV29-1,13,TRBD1,TGCAGCGCACCCCAGGGGGCAATAGATACGCAGTATTTT,CSAPQGAIDTQYF
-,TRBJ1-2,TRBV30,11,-,TGTGCCTGGAGTGGTGGGGATGGCTACACCTTC,CAWSGGDGYTF
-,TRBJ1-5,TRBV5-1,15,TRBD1,TGCGCCAGCAGCTCGGGGACAGGGAGCCATCAGCCCCAGCATTTT,CASSSGTGSHQPQHF
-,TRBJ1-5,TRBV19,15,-,TGTGCCAGTAGTCGTGACAGTTATAGCAATCAGCCCCAGCATTTT,CASSRDSYSNQPQHF
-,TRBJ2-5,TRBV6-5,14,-,TGTGCCAGCAGTTACATCCAGGTCGGAGAGACCCAGTACTTC,CASSYIQVGETQYF
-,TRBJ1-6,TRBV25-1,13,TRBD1,TGTGCCAGCACGAGGGACAGTGATTCACCCCTCCACTTT,CASTRDSDSPLHF
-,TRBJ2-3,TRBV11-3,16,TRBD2,TGTGCCAGCAGCTTATCCTTTAGCGGGGGAACAGATACGCAGTATTTT,CASSLSFSGGTDTQYF
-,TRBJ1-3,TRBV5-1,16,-,TGCGCCAGCAGCTTGGTAGTAGCGGGGTCTGGAAACACCATATATTTT,CASSLVVAGSGNTIYF
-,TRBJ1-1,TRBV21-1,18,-,TGTGCCAGCAACTCAGCTAGGACGGTTACCCGGGGAGGCACTGAAGCTTTCTTT,CASNSARTVTRGGTEAFF